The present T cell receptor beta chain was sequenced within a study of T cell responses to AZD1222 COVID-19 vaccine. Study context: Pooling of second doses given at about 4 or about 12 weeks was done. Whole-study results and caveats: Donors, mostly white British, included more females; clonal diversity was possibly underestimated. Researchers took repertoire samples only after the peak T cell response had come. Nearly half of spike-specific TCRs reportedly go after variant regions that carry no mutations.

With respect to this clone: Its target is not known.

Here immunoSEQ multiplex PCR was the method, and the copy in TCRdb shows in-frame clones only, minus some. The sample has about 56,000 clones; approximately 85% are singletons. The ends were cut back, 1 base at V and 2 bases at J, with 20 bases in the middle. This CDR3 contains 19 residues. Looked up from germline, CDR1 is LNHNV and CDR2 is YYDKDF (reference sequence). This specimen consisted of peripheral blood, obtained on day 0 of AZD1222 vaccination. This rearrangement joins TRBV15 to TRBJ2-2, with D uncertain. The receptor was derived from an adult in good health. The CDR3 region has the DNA TGTGCCACCAGCAGAGGGTATGAGAGCTCCCCTCTCAACACCGGGGAGCTGTTTTTT. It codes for CATSRGYESSPLNTGELFF. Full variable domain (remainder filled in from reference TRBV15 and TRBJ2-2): DAMVIQNPRYQVTQFGKPVTLSCSQTLNHNVMYWYQQKSSQAPKLLFHYYDKDFNNEADTPDNFQSRRPNTSFCFLDIRSPGLGDTAMYLCATSRGYESSPLNTGELFFGEGSRLTVL.